Reported below is one T cell receptor (beta chain). These data are taken from a study of blood T cell repertoires in COVID-19. Turning to the study itself: From T cells, B-cell-depleted T cells, or PBMCs came the material, which was cDNA or gDNA.

Germline values: CDR1 SGHAT, CDR2 FQNNGV. Trimming cost V 1 base and J 4 bases; bases outside gene matches: 4. This CDR3 comprises 14 residues. Clones were sequenced by immunoSEQ multiplex PCR, and TCRdb holds only the in-frame ones, with some missing. The repertoire holds over 35,000 clones, with around 80% as singletons. The rearrangement joins TRBV11-2 to TRBJ2-7, with 7 bases lining up with TRBD1. The receptor comes from a man aged 35 to 55 with active or convalescent COVID-19. The sample consisted of peripheral blood. The CDR3 protein is CASSLAGDRYEQYF. The CDR3 DNA reads TGTGCCAGCAGCTTAGCTGGGGACAGATACGAGCAGTACTTC. Full variable domain (missing parts from reference TRBV11-2 and TRBJ2-7): EAGVAQSPRYKIIEKRQSVAFWCNPISGHATLYWYQQILGQGPKLLIQFQNNGVVDDSQLPKDRFSAERLKGVDSTLKIQPAKLEDSAVYLCASSLAGDRYEQYFGPGTRLTVT.